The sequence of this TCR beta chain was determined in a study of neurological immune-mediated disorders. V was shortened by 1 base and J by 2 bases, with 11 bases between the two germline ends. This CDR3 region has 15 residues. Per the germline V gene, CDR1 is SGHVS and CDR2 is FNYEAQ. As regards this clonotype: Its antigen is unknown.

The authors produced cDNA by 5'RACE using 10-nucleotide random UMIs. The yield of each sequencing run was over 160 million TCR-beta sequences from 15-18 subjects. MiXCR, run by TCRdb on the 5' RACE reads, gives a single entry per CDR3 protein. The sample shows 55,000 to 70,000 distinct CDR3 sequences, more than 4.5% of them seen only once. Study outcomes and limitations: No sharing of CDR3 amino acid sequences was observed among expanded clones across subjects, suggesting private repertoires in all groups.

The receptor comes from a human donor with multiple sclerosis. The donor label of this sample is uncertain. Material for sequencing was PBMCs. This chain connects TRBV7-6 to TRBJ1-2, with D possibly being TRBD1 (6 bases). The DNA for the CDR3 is TGTGCCAGCAGCTTAGACAGGGTCCCAAACTATGGCTACACCTTC. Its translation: CASSLDRVPNYGYTF.